Included here is one T cell receptor beta chain sequence, with context. Libraries were prepared by immunoSEQ multiplex PCR; TCRdb keeps only in-frame clonotypes and omits some of them. The table shows under 75,000 clones, with 85% to 90% occurring only once. These data come from a study of blood T cell repertoires in COVID-19. Across the whole study: Collection of acute and convalescent COVID-19 samples took place in the United States, Italy and Spain.

Germline V gene lookup returns CDR1 MNHEY and CDR2 SVGEGT. The CDR3 totals 15 residues. Trimming cost V 0 bases and J 4 bases, with 10 bases left between them. The chain employs TRBV6-2 or TRBV6-3 and TRBJ2-1; possible D gene TRBD1, 5 bases. This TCR derives from a man aged 45 to 65 with acute or convalescent COVID-19. The sample was peripheral blood. CDR3 loop: CASSYSPAGYNEQFF. The CDR3 coding sequence is TGTGCCAGCAGTTACTCCCCGGCAGGGTACAATGAGCAGTTCTTC.